Listed below are T cell receptor beta chains from one sample, sequenced in a study of T cells expressing NK-cell markers. TCRdb re-called the 5' RACE reads and gives one entry per CDR3 protein, without DNA. The specimen's table records hundreds of thousands of distinct CDR3 sequences. Specimen: blood T cells: a sorted CD56 or NKG2C T cell subset, CD4+ or CD8+ T cells, or bulk PBMC T cells (not recorded which). These receptors were taken from a woman aged 18 to 75 in good health. The CDR3 runs from the conserved cysteine through the conserved F or W.

J,V,CDR3
TRBJ2-1,TRBV3-1,CASSQATSGGPNLNEQFF
TRBJ2-5,TRBV28,CASSQTGVETQYF
TRBJ2-7,TRBV7-9,CASSPRTSPYEQYF
TRBJ2-1,TRBV29-1,CSVEVYGGIYHNEQFF
TRBJ2-3,TRBV29-1,CSGEGVGTDTQYF
TRBJ2-7,TRBV20-1,CSANMPGAQNYEQYF
TRBJ2-7,TRBV20-1,CSARERDYEQYF
TRBJ1-2,TRBV7-3,CASSLTRDQVGGYTF
TRBJ1-1,TRBV27,CASSLVSQGEAFF
TRBJ1-5,TRBV28,CANGWGPSNQPQHF
TRBJ2-4,TRBV7-2,CASSFALSGQGGKNIQYF
TRBJ2-2,TRBV6-4,CASSGGMGTGELFF
TRBJ2-2,TRBV7-3,CASRKDGNTGELFF
TRBJ2-7,TRBV5-1,CASRQVSGTYEQYF
TRBJ1-2,TRBV12-3/TRBV12-4,CASSKDVTGVPYGYTF
TRBJ2-3,TRBV18,CASSPLGDTFADTQYF
TRBJ2-1,TRBV20-1,CSASGLAGGYEQFF
TRBJ2-7,TRBV19,CASSISGGAYEQYF
TRBJ2-3,TRBV20-1,CSARSGAADTQYF
TRBJ2-1,TRBV20-1,CSARDRLAGAHEQFF
TRBJ2-3,TRBV12-3/TRBV12-4,CASGGGRAPDTQYF
TRBJ2-2,TRBV6-1,CASIHGTGGALDGELFF
TRBJ2-1,TRBV24-1,CATSQLDRPNEQFF
TRBJ2-3,TRBV24-1,CATSLTGLTDTQYF
TRBJ2-2,TRBV7-2,CASSFSGTSAAGELFF
TRBJ2-7,TRBV14,CASSLLRDEQYF